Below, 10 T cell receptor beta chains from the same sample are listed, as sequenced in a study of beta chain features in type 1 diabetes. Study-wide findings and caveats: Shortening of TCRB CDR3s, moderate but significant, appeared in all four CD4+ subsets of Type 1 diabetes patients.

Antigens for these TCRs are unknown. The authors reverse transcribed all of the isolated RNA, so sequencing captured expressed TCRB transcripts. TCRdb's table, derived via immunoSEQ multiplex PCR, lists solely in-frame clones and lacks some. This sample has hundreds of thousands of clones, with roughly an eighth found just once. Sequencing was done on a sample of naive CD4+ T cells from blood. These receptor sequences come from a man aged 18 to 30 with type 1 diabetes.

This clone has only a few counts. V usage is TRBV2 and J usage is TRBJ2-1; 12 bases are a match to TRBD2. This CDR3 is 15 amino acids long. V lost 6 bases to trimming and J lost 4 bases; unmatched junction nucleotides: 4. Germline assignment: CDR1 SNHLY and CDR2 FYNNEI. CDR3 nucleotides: TGTGCCAGCAGCCAGACTAGCGGGGGATACAATGAGCAGTTCTTC. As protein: CASSQTSGGYNEQFF.

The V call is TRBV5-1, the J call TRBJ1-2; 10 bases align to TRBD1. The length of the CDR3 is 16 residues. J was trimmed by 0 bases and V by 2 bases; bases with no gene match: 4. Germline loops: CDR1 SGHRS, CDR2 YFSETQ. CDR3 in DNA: TGCGCCAGCAGCTTTGGGACAGGGGAAGCTAACTATGGCTACACCTTC. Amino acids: CASSFGTGEANYGYTF. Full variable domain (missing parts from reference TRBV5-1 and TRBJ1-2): KAGVTQTPRYLIKTRGQQVTLSCSPISGHRSVSWYQQTPGQGLQFLFEYFSETQRNKGNFPGRFSGRQFSNSRSEMNVSTLELGDSALYLCASSFGTGEANYGYTFGSGTRLTVV.

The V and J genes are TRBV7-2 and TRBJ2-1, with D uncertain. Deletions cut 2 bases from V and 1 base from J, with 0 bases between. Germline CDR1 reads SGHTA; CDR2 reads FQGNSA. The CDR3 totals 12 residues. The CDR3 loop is CASSLSYNEQFF. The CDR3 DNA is TGTGCCAGCAGCTTATCCTACAATGAGCAGTTCTTC.

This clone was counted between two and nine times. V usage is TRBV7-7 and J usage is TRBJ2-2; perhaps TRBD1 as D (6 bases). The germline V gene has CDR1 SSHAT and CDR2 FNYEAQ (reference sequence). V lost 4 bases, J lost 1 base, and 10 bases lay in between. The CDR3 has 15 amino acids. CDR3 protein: CASSYGQLNTGELFF. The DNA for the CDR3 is TGTGCCAGCAGCTACGGACAGTTGAACACCGGGGAGCTGTTTTTT.

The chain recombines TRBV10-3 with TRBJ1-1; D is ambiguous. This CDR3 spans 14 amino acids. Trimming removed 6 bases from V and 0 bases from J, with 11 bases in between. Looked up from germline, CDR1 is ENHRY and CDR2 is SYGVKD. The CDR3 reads CAIRLRILNTEAFF. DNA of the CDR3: TGTGCCATCAGATTACGGATTCTGAACACTGAAGCTTTCTTT.

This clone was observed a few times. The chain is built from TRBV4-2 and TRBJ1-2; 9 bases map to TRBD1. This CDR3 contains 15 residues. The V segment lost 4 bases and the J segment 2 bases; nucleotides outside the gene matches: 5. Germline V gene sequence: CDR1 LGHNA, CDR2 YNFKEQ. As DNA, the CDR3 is TGTGCCAGCAGCCCGCCGGGACAGGGCAACTATGGCTACACCTTC. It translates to CASSPPGQGNYGYTF.

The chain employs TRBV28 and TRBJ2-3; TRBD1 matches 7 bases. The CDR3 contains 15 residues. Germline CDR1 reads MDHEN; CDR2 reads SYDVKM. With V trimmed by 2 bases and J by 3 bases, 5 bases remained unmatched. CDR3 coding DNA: TGTGCCAGCAGTTTACAGGGGGTCGTTACAGATACGCAGTATTTT. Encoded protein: CASSLQGVVTDTQYF. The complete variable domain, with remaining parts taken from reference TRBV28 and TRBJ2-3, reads DVKVTQSSRYLVKRTGEKVFLECVQDMDHENMFWYRQDPGLGLRLIYFSYDVKMKEKGDIPEGYSVSREKKERFSLILESASTNQTSMYLCASSLQGVVTDTQYFGPGTRLTVL.

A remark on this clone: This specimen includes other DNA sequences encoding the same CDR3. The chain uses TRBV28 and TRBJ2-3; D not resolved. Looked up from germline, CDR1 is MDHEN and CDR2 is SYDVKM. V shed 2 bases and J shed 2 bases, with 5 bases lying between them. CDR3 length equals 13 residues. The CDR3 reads CASSLAVTDTQYF. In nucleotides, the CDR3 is TGTGCCAGCAGTTTAGCAGTCACAGATACGCAGTATTTT.

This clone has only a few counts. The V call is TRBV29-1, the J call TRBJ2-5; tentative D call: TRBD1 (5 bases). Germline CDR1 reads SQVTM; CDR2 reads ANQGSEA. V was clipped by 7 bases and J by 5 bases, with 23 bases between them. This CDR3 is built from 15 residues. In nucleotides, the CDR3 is TGCAGCGCCATCCTGGGGCGTAGTCCGCCGGAGACCCAGTACTTC. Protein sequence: CSAILGRSPPETQYF.

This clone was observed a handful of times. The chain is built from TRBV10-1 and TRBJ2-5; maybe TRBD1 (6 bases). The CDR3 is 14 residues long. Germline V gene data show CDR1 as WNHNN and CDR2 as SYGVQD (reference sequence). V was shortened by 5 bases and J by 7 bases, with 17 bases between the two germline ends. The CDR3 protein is CASSPGQMEGTQYF. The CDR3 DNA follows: TGCGCCAGCAGTCCGGGACAAATGGAAGGGACCCAGTACTTC.